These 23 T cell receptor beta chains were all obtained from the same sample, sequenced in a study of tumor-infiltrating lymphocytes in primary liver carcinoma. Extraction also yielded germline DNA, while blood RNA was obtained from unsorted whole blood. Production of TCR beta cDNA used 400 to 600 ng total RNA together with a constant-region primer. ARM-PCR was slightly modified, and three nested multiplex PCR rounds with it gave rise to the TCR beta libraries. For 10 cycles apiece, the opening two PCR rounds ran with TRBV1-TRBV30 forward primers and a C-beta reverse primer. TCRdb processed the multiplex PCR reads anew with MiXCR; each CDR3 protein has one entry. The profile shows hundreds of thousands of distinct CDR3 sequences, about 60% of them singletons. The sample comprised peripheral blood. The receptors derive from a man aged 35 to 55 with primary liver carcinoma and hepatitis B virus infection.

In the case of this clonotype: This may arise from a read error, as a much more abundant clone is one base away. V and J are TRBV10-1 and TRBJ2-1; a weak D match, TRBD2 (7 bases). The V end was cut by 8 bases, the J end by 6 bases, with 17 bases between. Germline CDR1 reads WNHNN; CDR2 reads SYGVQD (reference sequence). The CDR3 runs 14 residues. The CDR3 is CASGAGRQANEQFF. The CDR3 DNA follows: TGCGCCAGCGGAGCGGGGAGACAGGCCAATGAGCAGTTCTTC.

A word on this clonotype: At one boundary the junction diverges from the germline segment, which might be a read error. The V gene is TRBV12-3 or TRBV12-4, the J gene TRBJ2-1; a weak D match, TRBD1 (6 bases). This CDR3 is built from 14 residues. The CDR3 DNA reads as TGTGCCGGCAGTCCAGGGGTCGGCTTCAATGAGCAGTTCTTC. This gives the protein CAGSPGVGFNEQFF.

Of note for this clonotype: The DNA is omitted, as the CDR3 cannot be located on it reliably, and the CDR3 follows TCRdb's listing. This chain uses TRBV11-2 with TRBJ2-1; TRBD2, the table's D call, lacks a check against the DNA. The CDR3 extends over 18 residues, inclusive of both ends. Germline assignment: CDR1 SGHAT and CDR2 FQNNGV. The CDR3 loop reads CTSSFGPGLAGIGNEQFF.

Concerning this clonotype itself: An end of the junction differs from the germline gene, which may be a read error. CDR3 sequence reads: CVISEGDRDTDTQYF. CDR3 DNA sequence: TGTGTCATCAGTGAGGGGGACCGGGACACAGATACGCAGTATTTT. The chain employs TRBV10-3 and TRBJ2-3; TRBD1 might be the D (6 bases). There are 15 residues in the CDR3. Germline CDR1 ENHRY, CDR2 SYGVKD.

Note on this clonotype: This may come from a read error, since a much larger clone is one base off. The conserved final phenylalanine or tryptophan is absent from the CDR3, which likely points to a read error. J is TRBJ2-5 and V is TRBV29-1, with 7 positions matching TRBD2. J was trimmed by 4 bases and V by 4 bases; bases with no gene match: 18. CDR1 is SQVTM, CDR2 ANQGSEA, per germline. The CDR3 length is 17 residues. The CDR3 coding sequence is TGCAGCGTTGGAAGCGGGGTAGCGGTAGGGTCGGGAGAGACCCAGTACCTC. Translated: CSVGSGVAVGSGETQYL.

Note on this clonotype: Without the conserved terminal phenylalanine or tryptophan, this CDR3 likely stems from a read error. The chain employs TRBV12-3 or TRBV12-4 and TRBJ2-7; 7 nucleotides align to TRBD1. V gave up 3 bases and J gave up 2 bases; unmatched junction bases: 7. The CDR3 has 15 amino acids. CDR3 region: CASSFTTGAPYEQYL. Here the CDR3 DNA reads TGTGCCAGCAGTTTTACAACAGGGGCCCCCTACGAGCAGTACCTC.

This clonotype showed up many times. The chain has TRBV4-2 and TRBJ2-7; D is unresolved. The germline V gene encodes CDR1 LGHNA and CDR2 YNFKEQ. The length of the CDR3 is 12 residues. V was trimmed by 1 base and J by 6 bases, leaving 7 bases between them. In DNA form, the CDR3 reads TGTGCCAGCAGCCAAGCTGACTTCGAGCAGTACTTC. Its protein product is CASSQADFEQYF.

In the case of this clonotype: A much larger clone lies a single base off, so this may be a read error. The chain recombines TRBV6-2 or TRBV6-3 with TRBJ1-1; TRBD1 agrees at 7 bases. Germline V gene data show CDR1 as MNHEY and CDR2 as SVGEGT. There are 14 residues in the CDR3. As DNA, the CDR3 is TGTGCCACCGTCGACAGGGATTCGAACATTGAAGCTTTCTTT. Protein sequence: CATVDRDSNIEAFF.

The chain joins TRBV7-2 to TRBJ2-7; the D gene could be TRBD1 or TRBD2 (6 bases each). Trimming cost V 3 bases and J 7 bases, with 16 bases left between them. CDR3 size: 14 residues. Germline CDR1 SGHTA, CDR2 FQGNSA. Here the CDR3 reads CASSLGGSVGEQYF. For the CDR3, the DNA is TGTGCCAGCAGCTTGGGGGGCTCCGTGGGGGAGCAGTACTTC.

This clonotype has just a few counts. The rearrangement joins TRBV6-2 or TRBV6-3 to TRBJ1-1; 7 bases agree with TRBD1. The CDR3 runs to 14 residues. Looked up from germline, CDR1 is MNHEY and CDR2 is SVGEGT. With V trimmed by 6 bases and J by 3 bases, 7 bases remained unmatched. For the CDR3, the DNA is TGTGCCAGCAGACACAGGGGTTGGGACACTGAAGCTTTCTTT. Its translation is CASRHRGWDTEAFF.

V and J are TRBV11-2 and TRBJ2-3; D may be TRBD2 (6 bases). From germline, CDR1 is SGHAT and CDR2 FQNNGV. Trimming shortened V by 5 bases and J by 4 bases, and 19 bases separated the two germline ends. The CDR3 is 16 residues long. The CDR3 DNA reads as TGTGCCAGCAGCCCCGGACTATCGGGTTTGGCAGATACGCAGTATTTT. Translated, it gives CASSPGLSGLADTQYF.

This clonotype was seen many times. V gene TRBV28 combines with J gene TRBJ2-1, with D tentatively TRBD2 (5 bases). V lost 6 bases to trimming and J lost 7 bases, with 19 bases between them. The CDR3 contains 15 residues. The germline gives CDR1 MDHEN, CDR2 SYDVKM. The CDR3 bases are TGTGCCAGCAGAACGGACTTAACATCGGGTAATGAGCAGTTCTTC. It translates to CASRTDLTSGNEQFF. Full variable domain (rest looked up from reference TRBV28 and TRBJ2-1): DVKVTQSSRYLVKRTGEKVFLECVQDMDHENMFWYRQDPGLGLRLIYFSYDVKMKEKGDIPEGYSVSREKKERFSLILESASTNQTSMYLCASRTDLTSGNEQFFGPGTRLTVL.

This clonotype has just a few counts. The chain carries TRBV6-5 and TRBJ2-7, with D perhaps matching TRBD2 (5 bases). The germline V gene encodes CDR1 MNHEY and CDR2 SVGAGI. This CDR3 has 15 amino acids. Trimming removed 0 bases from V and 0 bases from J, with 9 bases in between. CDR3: CASSYSQRYSYEQYF. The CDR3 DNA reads TGTGCCAGCAGTTACTCTCAGCGGTACTCCTACGAGCAGTACTTC.

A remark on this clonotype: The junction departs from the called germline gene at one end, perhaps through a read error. The CDR3 DNA reads TGCGCCAACAGCCAAGGAAGACTGGGCGAGCAGCACTTC. Translation gives CANSQGRLGEQHF. V is TRBV5-1 and J is TRBJ2-7, with D uncertain. The CDR3 is 13 residues long. CDR1 is SGHRS and CDR2 is YFSETQ in the germline V gene. The variable domain in full, completed from reference TRBV5-1 and TRBJ2-7, reads KAGVTQTPRYLIKTRGQQVTLSCSPISGHRSVSWYQQTPGQGLQFLFEYFSETQRNKGNFPGRFSGRQFSNSRSEMNVSTLELGDSALYLCANSQGRLGEQHFGPGTRLTVT.

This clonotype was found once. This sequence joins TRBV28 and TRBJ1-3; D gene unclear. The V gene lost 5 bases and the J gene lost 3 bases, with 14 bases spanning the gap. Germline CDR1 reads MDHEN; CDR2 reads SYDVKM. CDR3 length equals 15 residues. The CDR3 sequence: CASSKRPTSGNTIYF. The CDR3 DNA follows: TGTGCCAGCAGTAAAAGGCCGACGAGTGGAAACACCATATATTTT.

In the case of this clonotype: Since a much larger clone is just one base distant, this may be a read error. The CDR3 is CASSYSPYEQYF. DNA of the CDR3: TGTGCCAGCAGTTACTCGCCATACGAGCAGTACTTC. The gene calls are TRBV6-2 or TRBV6-3 and TRBJ2-7, with D uncertain. V was trimmed by 0 bases and J by 4 bases, leaving 4 bases between them. The germline CDR1 and CDR2 sequences are MNHEY and SVGEGT. This CDR3 has 12 amino acids.

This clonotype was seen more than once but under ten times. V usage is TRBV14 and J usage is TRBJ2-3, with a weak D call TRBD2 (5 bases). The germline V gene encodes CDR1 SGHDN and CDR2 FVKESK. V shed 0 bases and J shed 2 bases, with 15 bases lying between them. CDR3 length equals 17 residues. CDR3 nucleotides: TGTGCCAGCAGCCAAGATGTAGGACTGATTTTCACAGATACGCAGTATTTT. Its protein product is CASSQDVGLIFTDTQYF.

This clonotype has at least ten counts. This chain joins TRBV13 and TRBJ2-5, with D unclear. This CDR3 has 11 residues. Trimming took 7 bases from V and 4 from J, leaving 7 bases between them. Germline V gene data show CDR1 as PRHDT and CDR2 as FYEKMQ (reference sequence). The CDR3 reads CASKTGETQYF. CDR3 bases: TGTGCCAGCAAGACGGGAGAGACCCAGTACTTC.

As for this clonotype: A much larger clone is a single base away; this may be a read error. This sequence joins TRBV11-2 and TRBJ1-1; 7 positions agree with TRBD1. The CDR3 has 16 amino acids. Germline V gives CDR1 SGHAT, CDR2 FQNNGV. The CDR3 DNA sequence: TGTGCCAGCAGCCCTAACAGGGGACGACTGAACACTGGAGCTCTCTTT. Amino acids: CASSPNRGRLNTGALF. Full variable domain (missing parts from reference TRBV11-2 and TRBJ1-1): EAGVAQSPRYKIIEKRQSVAFWCNPISGHATLYWYQQILGQGPKLLIQFQNNGVVDDSQLPKDRFSAERLKGVDSTLKIQPAKLEDSAVYLCASSPNRGRLNTGALFGQGTRLTVV.

Written as DNA, the CDR3 is TGTGATAGCAGTTTAGAAGCGGGAGGGGGCTACGAGCAGTACTTC. This sequence encodes CDSSLEAGGGYEQYF. The chain employs TRBV12-3 or TRBV12-4 and TRBJ2-7; TRBD2 aligns across 10 bases. The CDR3 runs 15 residues.

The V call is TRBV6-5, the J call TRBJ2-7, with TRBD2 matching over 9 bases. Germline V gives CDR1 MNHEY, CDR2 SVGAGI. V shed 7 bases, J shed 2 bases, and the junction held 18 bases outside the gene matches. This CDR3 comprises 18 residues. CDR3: CASKRGAGGHEITYEQYF. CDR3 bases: TGTGCCAGCAAAAGGGGCGCGGGAGGGCACGAAATTACCTACGAGCAGTACTTC.

CDR3 region: CASSKTGSQETQYF. The CDR3, as DNA: TGCGCCAGCAGCAAGACTGGCAGTCAAGAGACCCAGTACTTC. The chain couples TRBV4-3 to TRBJ2-5; unclear D gene. Trimming stripped 5 bases from V and 2 bases from J, with 12 bases between. The CDR3 runs 14 residues. The germline V gene has CDR1 LGHNA and CDR2 YSLEER.

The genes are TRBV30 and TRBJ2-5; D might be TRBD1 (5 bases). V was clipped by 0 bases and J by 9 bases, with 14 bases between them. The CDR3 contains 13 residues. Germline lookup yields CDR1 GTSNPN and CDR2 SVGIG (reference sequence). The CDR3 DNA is TGTGCCTGGAGTGTTGCGCAACAGGAGTCCCAGTACTTC. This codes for CAWSVAQQESQYF.